Reported below is one TCR beta chain. The antigen remains undetermined. The data derive from a study of memory CD4+ T cells and cytomegalovirus serostatus. At the level of the study: Of the healthy Belgian adults, several were CMV seropositive and 20 to 30 seronegative. Study conclusions and caveats: 67 of 164 known CMV-associated TCRbeta sequences appeared in CD4+ memory. Suggested: most of the CMV-linked TCR signature lies in CD4+ memory cells.

The CDR3 sequence is 15 residues long. The V gene lost 0 bases and the J gene lost 10 bases, with 17 bases spanning the gap. CDR1 and CDR2 (germline): SGHRS, YFSETQ. Original processing methods: After removing out-of-frame reads, over 2 million distinct TCRbeta sequences remained. Here immunoSEQ multiplex PCR was the method, and the copy in TCRdb shows in-frame clones only, minus some. V and J calls and clone size are copied from that table; D and trimming were computed from the DNA. This table holds about 48,000 clones, over 75% found once. Single viable CD3+CD4+CD8-CD45RO+ cells were sorted as the memory CD4+ T cells.

The sample was memory CD4+ T cells from blood. The V and J genes are TRBV5-1 and TRBJ2-1; D may be TRBD2 (6 bases). This TCR derives from an adult in good health and CMV-seronegative. The DNA of the CDR3 is TGCGCCAGCAGCTTGGACGGCTCCCCGGGGAGGGAGCAGTTCTTC. Its protein product is CASSLDGSPGREQFF.